This TCR beta chain was sequenced during a study of control samples from healthy donors and cancer patients (TCRdb year 2020). A word on this clone: The target of this receptor is not known. No much larger clone is present one base from it, and per-base qualities are unavailable.

Libraries came from the immunoSEQ multiplex PCR assay. This is the immuneACCESS table as TCRdb keeps it, with only in-frame sequences that have V and J called. A part of the clones is gone; compared with another copy, unresolved V genes explain less than half, and the rest is unexplained. The sample table shows some 40,000 clones, and around 82% are seen once. The top ten constitute around a fifth of the sample. The sequence came from a woman in her sixties with lung cancer. The sequenced sample was PBMCs.

CDR3 sequence: CASSLAFAGSVGTQYF. The bases are TGCGCCAGCAGTCTGGCATTTGCGGGGAGCGTGGGGACCCAGTACTTC. The chain joins TRBV5-1 to TRBJ2-5; the D gene is perhaps TRBD2, on 6 matching bases. Trimming at the junction amounts to 5 bases on V and 7 bases on J, and the germline ends lie 24 bases apart. The CDR3, cysteine through phenylalanine, is 16 amino acids long. Only the CDR3 region is kept as DNA, spanning 48 bases read in frame from base 1. CDR1 and CDR2 were assigned from the germline V gene as SGHRS and YFSETQ.